These T cell receptor beta chains were read from a single sample in a study of shared clonotypes between healthy human individuals. Using immunoSEQ multiplex PCR, the repertoire was profiled, and TCRdb retains in-frame clones only, with some absent. The profile shows some 2,500,000 clones, 93% of them singletons. Material: naive CD4+ T cells from PBMCs. The receptors were gathered from a man younger than 30 in good health. Some clones in this sample may be carry-over from other donors' samples. The CDR3 runs from the conserved cysteine through the conserved F or W. A D gene is named only where the DNA matches it firmly. Expanded clones are given a class, and other clones once, few, many or no size at all.

>.|TRBJ2-3|TRBV28|TRBD2
CASSLRQGWTSGLPGGDTQYF
TGTGCCAGCAGTTTACGTCAAGGTTGGACTAGCGGGCTCCCTGGGGGAGATACGCAGTATTTT
>.|TRBJ2-7|TRBV29-1|.
CSVLGSTYEQYF
TGCAGCGTTCTGGGGTCAACCTACGAGCAGTACTTC
>.|TRBJ1-2|TRBV6-1|.
CASSDGGGKYGYTF
TGTGCCAGCAGCGACGGCGGGGGCAAGTATGGCTACACCTTC
>.|TRBJ1-2|TRBV10-3|.
CAISGRQGYGYTF
TGTGCCATCAGTGGAAGGCAGGGGTATGGCTACACCTTC
>.|TRBJ2-1|TRBV5-1|.
CASSLRAEFPNEQFF
TGCGCCAGCAGCTTGAGAGCGGAATTCCCCAATGAGCAGTTCTTC
>.|TRBJ2-2|TRBV30|.
CASRRGTGELFF
TGTGCCTCGCGCAGGGGCACCGGGGAGCTGTTTTTT
>once|TRBJ2-5|TRBV7-2|.
CASSVLDKSSIGQYF
TGTGCCAGCAGCGTCTTGGACAAGTCGTCTATTGGCCAGTACTTC
>.|TRBJ2-3|TRBV7-8|.
CASSLGSTDTQYF
TGTGCCAGCAGCTTAGGTAGCACAGATACGCAGTATTTT
>.|TRBJ1-2|TRBV10-3|TRBD1
CAISAGQGINYGYTF
TGTGCCATCAGCGCCGGACAGGGGATTAACTATGGCTACACCTTC
>.|TRBJ2-1|TRBV18|.
CASSPQRTYNEQFF
TGTGCCAGCTCACCACAGAGGACCTACAATGAGCAGTTCTTC
>.|TRBJ2-3|TRBV6-6|TRBD1
CASSYRRQGADTQYF
TGTGCCAGCAGTTACAGGAGACAGGGGGCAGATACGCAGTATTTT
>.|TRBJ1-1|TRBV18|.
CASSSKTNTEAFF
TGTGCCAGCTCTTCAAAGACGAACACTGAAGCTTTCTTT
>once|TRBJ2-7|TRBV28|TRBD1
CASSLSGGAYEQYF
TGTGCCAGCAGTTTATCAGGGGGCGCTTACGAGCAGTACTTC
>.|TRBJ2-7|TRBV11-2|.
CASSQAGSQSYEQYF
TGTGCCAGCAGCCAAGCAGGGTCACAATCCTACGAGCAGTACTTC
>.|TRBJ2-3|TRBV5-1|.
CASSLMPSSTDTQYF
TGCGCCAGCAGCCTTATGCCCTCTAGCACAGATACGCAGTATTTT
>.|TRBJ2-3|TRBV5-1|.
CASGLSSSGTDTQYF
TGCGCCAGCGGCCTTTCTTCTAGCGGCACAGATACGCAGTATTTT
>.|TRBJ1-3|TRBV11-2|.
CASSIPWGGGGNTIYF
TGTGCCAGCAGCATTCCCTGGGGGGGAGGAGGAAACACCATATATTTT
>.|TRBJ2-7|TRBV30|.
CAWSANLYEQYF
TGTGCCTGGAGTGCGAACCTCTACGAGCAGTACTTC
>.|TRBJ2-7|TRBV6-1|.
CASSEVSGLNEQYF
TGTGCCAGCAGTGAAGTTTCGGGTTTAAACGAGCAGTACTTC
>.|TRBJ2-2|TRBV5-1|TRBD1
CASIQGANTGELFF
TGCGCCAGCATACAGGGGGCGAACACCGGGGAGCTGTTTTTT
>.|TRBJ1-1|TRBV5-1|.
CASSPGTAILEAFF
TGCGCCAGCAGCCCCGGGACTGCCATCCTTGAAGCTTTCTTT
>.|TRBJ2-7|TRBV5-5|TRBD2
CASSFPGLAGGEQYF
TGTGCCAGCAGCTTCCCGGGACTAGCGGGAGGAGAGCAGTACTTC
>.|TRBJ2-5|TRBV18|.
CASSPVPGAGETQYF
TGTGCCAGCTCACCGGTCCCAGGGGCGGGAGAGACCCAGTACTTC
>.|TRBJ1-1|TRBV5-1|.
CASRPGRGNTEAFF
TGCGCCAGCAGACCGGGACGGGGGAACACTGAAGCTTTCTTT
>.|TRBJ2-3|TRBV5-1|TRBD1
CASSSRPSDRGTDTQYF
TGCGCCAGCAGCTCCCGGCCCTCCGACAGGGGCACAGATACGCAGTATTTT
>.|TRBJ1-1|TRBV27|.
CASSSFRIEDTEAFF
TGTGCCAGCAGTTCTTTCAGGATTGAGGACACTGAAGCTTTCTTT